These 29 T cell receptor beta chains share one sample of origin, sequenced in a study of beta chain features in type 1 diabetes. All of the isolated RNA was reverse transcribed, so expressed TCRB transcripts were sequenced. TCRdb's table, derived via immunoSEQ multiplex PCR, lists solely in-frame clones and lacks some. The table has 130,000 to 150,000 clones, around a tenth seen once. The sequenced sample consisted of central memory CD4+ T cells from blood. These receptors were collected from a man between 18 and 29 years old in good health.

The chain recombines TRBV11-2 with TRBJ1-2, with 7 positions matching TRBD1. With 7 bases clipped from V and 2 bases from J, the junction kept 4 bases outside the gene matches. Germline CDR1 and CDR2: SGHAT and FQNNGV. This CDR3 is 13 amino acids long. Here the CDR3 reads CASTDRANYGYTF. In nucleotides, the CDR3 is TGTGCCAGCACCGACAGGGCAAACTATGGCTACACCTTC.

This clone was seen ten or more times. Here the CDR3 reads CASSFQEHGYTF. CDR3 nucleotides: TGTGCCAGCAGCTTCCAGGAACACGGCTACACCTTC. V is TRBV7-9 and J is TRBJ1-2; D call uncertain. Germline V CDR1 and CDR2: SEHNR, FQNEAQ (reference sequence). The V end lost 3 bases, the J end lost 8 bases, and 10 bases lay between the germline ends. The CDR3 spans 12 residues.

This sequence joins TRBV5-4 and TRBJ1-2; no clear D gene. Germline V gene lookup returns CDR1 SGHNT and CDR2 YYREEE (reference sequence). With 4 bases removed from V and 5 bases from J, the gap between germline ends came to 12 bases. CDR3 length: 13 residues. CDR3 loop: CASSPGPTYGYTF. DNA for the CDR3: TGTGCCAGCAGCCCTGGGCCGACATATGGCTACACCTTC.

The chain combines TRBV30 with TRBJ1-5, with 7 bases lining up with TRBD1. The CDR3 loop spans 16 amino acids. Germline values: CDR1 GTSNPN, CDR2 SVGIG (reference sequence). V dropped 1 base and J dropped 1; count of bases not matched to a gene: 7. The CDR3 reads CAWSASNRGSNQPQHF. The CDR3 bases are TGTGCCTGGAGTGCATCAAACAGGGGAAGCAATCAGCCCCAGCATTTT.

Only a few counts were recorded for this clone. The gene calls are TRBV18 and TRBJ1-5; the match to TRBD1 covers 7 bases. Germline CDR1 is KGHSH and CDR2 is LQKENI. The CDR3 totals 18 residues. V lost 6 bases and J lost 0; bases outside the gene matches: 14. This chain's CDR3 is CASSRTIRDSFSNQPQHF. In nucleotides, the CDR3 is TGTGCCAGCTCCCGAACTATCCGGGACAGTTTTAGCAATCAGCCCCAGCATTTT.

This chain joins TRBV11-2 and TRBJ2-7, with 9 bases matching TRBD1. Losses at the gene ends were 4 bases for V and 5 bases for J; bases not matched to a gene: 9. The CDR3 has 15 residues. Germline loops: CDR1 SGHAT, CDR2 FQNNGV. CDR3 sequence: CASSSLRDRVHEQYF. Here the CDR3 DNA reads TGTGCCAGCAGCTCTCTGCGGGACAGGGTTCACGAGCAGTACTTC.

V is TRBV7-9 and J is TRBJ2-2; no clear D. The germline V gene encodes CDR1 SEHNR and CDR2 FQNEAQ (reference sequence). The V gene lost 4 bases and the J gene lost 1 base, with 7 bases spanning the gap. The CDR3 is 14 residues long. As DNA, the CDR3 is TGTGCCAGCAGCTCCATCAAGAACACCGGGGAGCTGTTTTTT. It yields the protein CASSSIKNTGELFF.

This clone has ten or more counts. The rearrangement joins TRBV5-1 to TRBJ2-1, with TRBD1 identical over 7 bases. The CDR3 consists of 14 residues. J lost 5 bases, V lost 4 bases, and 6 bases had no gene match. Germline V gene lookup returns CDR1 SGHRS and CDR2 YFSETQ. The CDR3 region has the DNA TGCGCCAGCAGCCGACAGGGTGAAAACAATGAGCAGTTCTTC. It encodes CASSRQGENNEQFF.

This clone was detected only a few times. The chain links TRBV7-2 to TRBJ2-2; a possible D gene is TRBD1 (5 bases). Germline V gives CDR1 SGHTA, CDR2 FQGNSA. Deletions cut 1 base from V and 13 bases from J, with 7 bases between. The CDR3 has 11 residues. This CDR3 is CASSLDTGLFF. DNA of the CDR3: TGTGCCAGCAGCTTAGACACAGGGCTGTTTTTT.

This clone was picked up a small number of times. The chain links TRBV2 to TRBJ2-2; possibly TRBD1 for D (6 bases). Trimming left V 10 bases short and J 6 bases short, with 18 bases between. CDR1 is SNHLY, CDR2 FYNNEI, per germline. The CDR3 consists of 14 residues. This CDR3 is CATKAQGKAGELFF. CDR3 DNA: TGTGCCACTAAGGCACAGGGTAAGGCCGGGGAGCTGTTTTTT.

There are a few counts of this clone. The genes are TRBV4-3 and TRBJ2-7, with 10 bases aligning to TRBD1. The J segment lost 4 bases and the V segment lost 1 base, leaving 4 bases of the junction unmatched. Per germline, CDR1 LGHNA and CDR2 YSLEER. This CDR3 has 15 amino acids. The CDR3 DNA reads TGCGCCAGCAGCCAAGTTCTGGGACAGGGGTACGAGCAGTACTTC. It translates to CASSQVLGQGYEQYF.

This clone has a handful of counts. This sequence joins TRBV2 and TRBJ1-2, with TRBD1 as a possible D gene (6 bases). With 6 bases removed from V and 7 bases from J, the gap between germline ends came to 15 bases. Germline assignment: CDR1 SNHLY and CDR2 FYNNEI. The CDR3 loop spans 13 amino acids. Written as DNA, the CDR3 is TGTGCCAGCAGGGAGCAGGGAGGGGGTGGCTACACCTTC. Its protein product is CASREQGGGGYTF.

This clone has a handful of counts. This CDR3 reads CASSRRQMNTEAFF. In DNA, the CDR3 is TGTGCCAGCAGCCGCAGACAAATGAACACTGAAGCTTTCTTT. This rearrangement joins TRBV2 to TRBJ1-1; D not certain. V lost 6 bases to trimming and J lost 0 bases, with 11 bases between them. The CDR3 loop spans 14 amino acids. Germline V gene sequence: CDR1 SNHLY, CDR2 FYNNEI. Based on the CDR3 plus reference TRBV2 and TRBJ1-1, the full variable domain is EPEVTQTPSHQVTQMGQEVILRCVPISNHLYFYWYRQILGQKVEFLVSFYNNEISEKSEIFDDQFSVERPDGSNFTLKIRSTKLEDSAMYFCASSRRQMNTEAFFGQGTRLTVV.

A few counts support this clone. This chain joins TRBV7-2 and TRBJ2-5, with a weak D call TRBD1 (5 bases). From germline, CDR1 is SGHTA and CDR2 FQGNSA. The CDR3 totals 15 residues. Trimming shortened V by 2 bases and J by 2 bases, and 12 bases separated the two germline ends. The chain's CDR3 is CASSLTTASQETQYF. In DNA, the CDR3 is TGTGCCAGCAGCTTAACGACAGCGAGTCAAGAGACCCAGTACTTC.

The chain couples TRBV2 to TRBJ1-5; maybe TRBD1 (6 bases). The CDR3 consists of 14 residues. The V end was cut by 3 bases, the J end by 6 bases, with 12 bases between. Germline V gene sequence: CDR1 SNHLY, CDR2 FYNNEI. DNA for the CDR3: TGTGCCAGCAGTGAGAACCAGGGGTCTCAGCCCCAGCATTTT. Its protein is CASSENQGSQPQHF.

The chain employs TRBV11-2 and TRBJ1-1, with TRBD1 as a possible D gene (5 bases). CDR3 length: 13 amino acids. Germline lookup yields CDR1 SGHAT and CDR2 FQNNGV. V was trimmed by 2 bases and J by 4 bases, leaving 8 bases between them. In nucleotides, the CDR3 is TGTGCCAGCAGCTTAAGGCAGGGCACTGAAGCTTTCTTT. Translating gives CASSLRQGTEAFF.

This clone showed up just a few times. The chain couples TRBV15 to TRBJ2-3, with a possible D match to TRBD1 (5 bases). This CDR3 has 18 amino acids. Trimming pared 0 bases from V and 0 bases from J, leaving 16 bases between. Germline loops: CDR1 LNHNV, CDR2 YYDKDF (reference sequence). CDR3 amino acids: CATSRDPPGHTSTDTQYF. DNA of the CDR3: TGTGCCACCAGCAGAGATCCCCCAGGACATACTAGCACAGATACGCAGTATTTT.

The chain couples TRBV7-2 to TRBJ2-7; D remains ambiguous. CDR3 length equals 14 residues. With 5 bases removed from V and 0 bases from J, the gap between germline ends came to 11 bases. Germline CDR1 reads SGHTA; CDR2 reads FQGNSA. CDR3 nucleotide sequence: TGTGCCAGCAGCCCCCCCGCGAGCTCCTACGAGCAGTACTTC. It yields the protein CASSPPASSYEQYF.

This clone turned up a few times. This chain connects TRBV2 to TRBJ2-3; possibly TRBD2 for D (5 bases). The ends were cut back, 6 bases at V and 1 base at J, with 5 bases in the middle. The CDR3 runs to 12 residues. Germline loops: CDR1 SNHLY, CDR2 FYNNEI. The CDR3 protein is CASSGGTDTQYF. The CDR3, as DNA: TGTGCCAGCAGCGGGGGCACAGATACGCAGTATTTT.

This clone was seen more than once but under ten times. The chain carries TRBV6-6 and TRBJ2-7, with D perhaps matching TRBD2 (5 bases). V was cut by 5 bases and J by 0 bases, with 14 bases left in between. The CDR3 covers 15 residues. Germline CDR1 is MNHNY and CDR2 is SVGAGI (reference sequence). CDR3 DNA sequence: TGTGCCAGCAGTACACGTCATGGGAGCTCCTACGAGCAGTACTTC. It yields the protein CASSTRHGSSYEQYF.

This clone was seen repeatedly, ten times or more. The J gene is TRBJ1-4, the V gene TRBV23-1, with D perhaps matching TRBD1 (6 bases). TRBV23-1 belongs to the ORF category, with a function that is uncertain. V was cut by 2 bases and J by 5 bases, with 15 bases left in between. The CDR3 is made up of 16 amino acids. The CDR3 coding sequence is TGCGCCAGCAGTCAAACGGGTCCGCAGGGGAATGAAAAACTGTTTTTT. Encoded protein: CASSQTGPQGNEKLFF.

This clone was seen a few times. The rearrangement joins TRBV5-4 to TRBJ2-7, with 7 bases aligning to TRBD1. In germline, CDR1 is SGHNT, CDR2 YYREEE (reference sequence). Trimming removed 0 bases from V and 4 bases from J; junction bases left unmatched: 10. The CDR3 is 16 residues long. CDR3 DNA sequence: TGTGCCAGCAGCTTGGCCTCGACAGGGAAGGCGTACGAGCAGTACTTC. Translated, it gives CASSLASTGKAYEQYF. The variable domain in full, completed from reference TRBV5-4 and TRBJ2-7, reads ETGVTQSPTHLIKTRGQQVTLRCSSQSGHNTVSWYQQALGQGPQFIFQYYREEENGRGNFPPRFSGLQFPNYSSELNVNALELDDSALYLCASSLASTGKAYEQYFGPGTRLTVT.

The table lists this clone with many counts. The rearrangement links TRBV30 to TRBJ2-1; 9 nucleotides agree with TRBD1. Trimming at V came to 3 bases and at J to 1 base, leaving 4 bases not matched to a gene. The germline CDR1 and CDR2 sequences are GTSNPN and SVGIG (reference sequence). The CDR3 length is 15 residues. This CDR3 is CAWRVQGASYNEQFF. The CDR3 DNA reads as TGTGCCTGGAGGGTACAGGGGGCTTCCTACAATGAGCAGTTCTTC.

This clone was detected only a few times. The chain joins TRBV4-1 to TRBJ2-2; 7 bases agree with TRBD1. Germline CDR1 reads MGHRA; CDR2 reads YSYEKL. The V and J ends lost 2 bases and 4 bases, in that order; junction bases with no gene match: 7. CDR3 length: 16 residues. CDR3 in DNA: TGCGCCAGCAGCCAAACCACAGGGGTGGGCACCGGGGAGCTGTTTTTT. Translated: CASSQTTGVGTGELFF.

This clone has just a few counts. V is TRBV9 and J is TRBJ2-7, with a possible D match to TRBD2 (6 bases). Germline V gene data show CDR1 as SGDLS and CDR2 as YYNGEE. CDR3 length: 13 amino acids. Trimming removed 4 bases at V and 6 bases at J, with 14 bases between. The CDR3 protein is CASSSGVGGEQYF. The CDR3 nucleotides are TGTGCCAGCAGCTCCGGGGTGGGGGGCGAGCAGTACTTC.

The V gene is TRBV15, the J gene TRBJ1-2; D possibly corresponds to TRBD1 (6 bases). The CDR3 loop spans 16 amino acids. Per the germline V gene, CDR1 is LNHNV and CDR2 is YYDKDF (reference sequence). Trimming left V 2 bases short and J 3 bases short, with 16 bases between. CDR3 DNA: TGTGCCACCAGCAGACGCTCGGGCCAGGGGCACTATGGCTACACCTTC. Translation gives CATSRRSGQGHYGYTF.

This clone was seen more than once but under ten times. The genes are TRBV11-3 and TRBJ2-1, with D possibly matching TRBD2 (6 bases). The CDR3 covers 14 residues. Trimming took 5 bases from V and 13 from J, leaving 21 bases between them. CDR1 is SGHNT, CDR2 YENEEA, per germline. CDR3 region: CASSQSSAAGLQFF. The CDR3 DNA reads TGTGCCAGCAGCCAGAGTAGTGCGGCGGGACTCCAGTTCTTC.

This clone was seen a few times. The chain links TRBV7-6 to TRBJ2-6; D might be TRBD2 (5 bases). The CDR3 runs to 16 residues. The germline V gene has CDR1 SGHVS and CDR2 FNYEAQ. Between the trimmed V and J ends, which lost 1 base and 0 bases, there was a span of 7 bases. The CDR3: CASSLVSGSGANVLTF. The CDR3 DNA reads TGTGCCAGCAGCTTAGTAAGCGGCTCTGGGGCCAACGTCCTGACTTTC.

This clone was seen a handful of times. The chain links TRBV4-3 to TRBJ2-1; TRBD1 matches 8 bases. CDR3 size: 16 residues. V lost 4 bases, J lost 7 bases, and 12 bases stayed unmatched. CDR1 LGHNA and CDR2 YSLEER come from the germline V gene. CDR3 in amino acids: CASSRTSGGAENEQFF. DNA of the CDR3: TGCGCCAGCAGCCGGACTTCAGGGGGCGCCGAGAATGAGCAGTTCTTC.